This TCR beta chain was captured in a study of cytotoxic CD8 clonotypes in ibrutinib-treated CLL (dated by TCRdb to the early 2020s). At the level of the whole study: The cohort had eleven to twelve relapsed/refractory and roughly 14 treatment-naive patients; 17 to 18 were IGHV unmutated. Partial responses were observed in roughly 24 patients and complete responses in 2; after a median follow-up of 68 months, remission was maintained in 14 patients and progression was observed in roughly twelve. Samples at response were collected after a median of around twelve months of treatment, with a range of 6 to 36 months. Samples averaged 255,043 productive templates and 90,000 to 100,000 productive rearrangements. Longitudinal samples were available for about 30% of the 86 trial participants. Cryopreserved peripheral blood mononuclear cells were collected at three points: before therapy, at response, and at either sustained remission or disease progression. Every remission and progressive disease sample was obtained while ibrutinib was still being received by the patients.

Looking up the germline V gene yields CDR1 MNHNS and CDR2 SASEGT. Spanning cysteine to phenylalanine, the CDR3 consists of 13 amino acids. The DNA shown is the 39-base CDR3, in frame from base 1. Trimming accounts for 4 bases at V and 6 bases at J, while the number of junction bases matched to no gene is 4. The meaning of the sample's time point label: about a year on ibrutinib. For TCR beta library preparation, 1.5 to 2.5 micrograms of genomic DNA were extracted from the cryopreserved PBMCs. High-throughput TCR beta sequencing was performed on longitudinal blood samples from CLL patients receiving ibrutinib monotherapy. The patients took part in an open-label, single-center phase 2 trial of ibrutinib monotherapy. As concerns this clone: Its antigen specificity is not known. Nothing much larger sits one base from this clone, and base qualities are not available.

Overall study results and their limits: Sampling times were not matched between patients in sustained remission and patients whose disease was progressing, and lymph node repertoires were not examined. Baseline clonality exceeded that of age-matched healthy donors and correlated strongly with circulating CD8+ T-cell counts. An increase in clonality was observed at ibrutinib response, with clonality remaining stable during sustained remission and falling back toward baseline at progression. Public clonotypes were found to be uncommon and were observed to contract or remain stable during treatment; the increase in clonality was shown to reflect expansion of private clonotypes at ibrutinib response.

Each clonotype received, on average, around 10x coverage in deep resolution sequencing performed on a MiSeq, where the target depth lay between 1 in 1 million and 1 in 200,000 T cells. The immunoSEQ hsTCRB Kit was used to generate TCR beta libraries. Regarding the original processing steps: The data were analyzed with ImmunoSEQ Analyzer and ImmunoSEQ Data Assistant, and V, D and J gene assignments followed IMGT definitions. Clonality, which ranges from 0 to 1, was calculated as one minus the normalized Shannon entropy of productive rearrangement frequencies. Only overrepresented clonotypes making up at least 0.05% of the repertoire of each patient were included in the public clonotype analysis. Roughly 13 repertoires from age-matched healthy donors, obtained from immuneACCESS, served as clonality controls. TCRdb carries this immuneACCESS record with in-frame sequences only. Its versions omit some clonotypes, under half of them owing to an unresolved V gene in the studies checked, with the rest unexplained. D and trimming come from the DNA, and the V and J calls and clone size come from that table. This sample gives 150,000 or so clones in total; 70% to 85% of them show up just once. In total, the top ten clones hold around a quarter of the sample.

The receptor's source is a human donor with chronic lymphocytic leukemia. The sequencing used PBMCs, collected after 12 months of ibrutinib treatment. Recombination linked TRBV6-1 to TRBJ1-1; 8 bases in between match TRBD1. For the CDR3, the sequence is CASSGTGIAEAFF. The DNA sequence reads TGTGCCAGCAGTGGGACAGGGATCGCTGAAGCTTTCTTT.